A single sample gave rise to the 10 T cell receptor beta chains below, sequenced in a study of PD-1 blockade in classical Hodgkin lymphoma. All patients experienced relapse after autologous stem cell transplantation, and brentuximab vedotin exposure was variable. Clones were sequenced by immunoSEQ multiplex PCR, and TCRdb holds only the in-frame ones, with some missing. The data contain 39,000 or so clones, roughly nine tenths of them seen just once; the ten biggest clones take up about 5.9%. This sample comprised peripheral blood mononuclear cells (PBMCs), obtained before the second cycle of nivolumab. These receptors were taken from a human donor with classical Hodgkin lymphoma.

The chain has TRBV27 and TRBJ1-6; D uncertain. Germline values: CDR1 MNHEY, CDR2 SMNVEV (reference sequence). The CDR3 has 14 residues. Trimming removed 8 bases from V and 10 bases from J, with 18 bases in between. The CDR3 coding sequence is TGTGCCAGCTGCTTCGGCAGCCCGAGGTCACCCCTCCACTTT. This encodes CASCFGSPRSPLHF.

V gene TRBV7-2 combines with J gene TRBJ1-6; D not resolved. Deletions cut 5 bases from V and 4 bases from J, with 3 bases between. CDR1 is SGHTA, CDR2 FQGNSA, per germline. The CDR3 is 12 residues long. DNA of the CDR3: TGTGCCAGCAGCCCTTATAATTCACCCCTCCACTTT. Its translation: CASSPYNSPLHF.

The genes are TRBV6-4 and TRBJ2-1, with a tentative D call TRBD2 (5 bases). CDR1 and CDR2 (germline): MRHNA, SNTAGT. The CDR3 totals 16 residues. The ends were cut back, 6 bases at V and 4 bases at J, with 19 bases in the middle. This CDR3 is CASRREHQVGYNEQFF. CDR3 DNA: TGTGCCAGCAGGAGGGAACACCAAGTGGGGTACAATGAGCAGTTCTTC.

This chain links TRBV5-1 with TRBJ2-1; D possibly corresponds to TRBD2 (5 bases). CDR3 length: 12 amino acids. The V end was cut by 2 bases, the J end by 6 bases, with 6 bases between. Germline CDR1 SGHRS, CDR2 YFSETQ. CDR3 DNA: TGCGCCAGCAGCTTCACTAGCAATGAGCAGTTCTTC. Protein product: CASSFTSNEQFF.

This clone was counted once. The chain carries TRBV2 and TRBJ2-7; 8 bases are shared with TRBD2. The germline CDR1 and CDR2 sequences are SNHLY and FYNNEI. V trimming: 7 bases; J trimming: 0 bases; junction bases outside the gene matches: 8. This CDR3 comprises 15 residues. The CDR3 DNA reads as TGTGCCAGCACCAATCCGGGGGGGGCCTCCTACGAGCAGTACTTC. The encoded protein is CASTNPGGASYEQYF.

The gene calls are TRBV7-2 and TRBJ2-7, with 9 bases that match TRBD2. CDR3 length equals 18 residues. Germline V lookup: CDR1 SGHTA, CDR2 FQGNSA. J lost 4 bases, V lost 2 bases, and 15 bases had no gene match. CDR3 in amino acids: CASSLNIMGLAGRYEQYF. CDR3 DNA: TGTGCCAGCAGCTTAAATATAATGGGCCTAGCGGGGAGATACGAGCAGTACTTC.

The chain recombines TRBV19 with TRBJ1-4; 7 bases line up with TRBD1. CDR3 length: 14 amino acids. Germline V lookup: CDR1 LNHDA, CDR2 SQIVND (reference sequence). V lost 11 bases to trimming and J lost 0 bases; unmatched junction nucleotides: 6. CDR3 sequence reads: CAVRGTATNEKLFF. The CDR3 DNA reads TGTGCCGTAAGGGGGACAGCAACTAATGAAAAACTGTTTTTT.

The chain recombines TRBV19 with TRBJ1-5; D gene uncertain. CDR1 is LNHDA, CDR2 SQIVND, per germline (reference sequence). The CDR3 is made up of 17 amino acids. V was cut by 3 bases and J by 0 bases, with 15 bases left in between. The CDR3, as DNA: TGTGCCAGTAGTATCAATGGACGGGGATATAGCAATCAGCCCCAGCATTTT. Its translation: CASSINGRGYSNQPQHF.

The V gene is TRBV27, the J gene TRBJ2-7; maybe TRBD1 (7 bases). V lost 7 bases, J lost 7 bases, and 20 bases lay in between. CDR3 size: 14 residues. From germline, CDR1 is MNHEY and CDR2 SMNVEV (reference sequence). The CDR3 bases are TGTGCCAGCACCCTCGGCGGGCAGGGGGGAGAGCAGTACTTC. Translated: CASTLGGQGGEQYF.

This rearrangement joins TRBV7-8 to TRBJ2-5; TRBD1 or TRBD2 may be the D gene (5 bases each). V lost 0 bases and J lost 4, with 15 bases in between. The CDR3 spans 16 residues. Germline V lookup: CDR1 SGHVS, CDR2 FQNEAQ. CDR3 protein: CASSLARDRGTETQYF. DNA for the CDR3: TGTGCCAGCAGCTTAGCACGGGATAGGGGTACAGAGACCCAGTACTTC.